One T cell receptor beta chain is described in this entry. What it binds is not known. Every one of the donors was a Caucasian adult that lived in Nashville, Tennessee. Division of CD4+ cells produced a CD45RA+ naive subset and a CD45RA-negative memory subset. The record originates from a study of shared clonotypes between healthy human individuals. Study-wide results and caveats: The genetic and exposure-history diversity represented was limited by few donors. Inspection by rarefaction showed sorted-subset sequencing to be incomplete despite large depth.

The CDR3 consists of 16 residues. Germline V CDR1 and CDR2: ENHRY, SYGVKD. V dropped 0 bases and J dropped 1; count of bases not matched to a gene: 2. Generated by immunoSEQ multiplex PCR, the TCRdb table keeps only in-frame clones and is missing some. This repertoire shows 950,000 to 1,300,000 clones, about 75% found once; its top ten account for roughly 1.4%. Sequencing input: memory CD4+ T cells sorted from blood. Subset in this sample: CD45RA-negative fraction. This receptor was taken from a man aged 18 to 29 in good health. J is TRBJ2-5 and V is TRBV10-3; 10 positions match TRBD2. CDR3 residues: CAISESLAGAQETQYF. Here the CDR3 DNA reads TGTGCCATCAGTGAGTCTCTAGCGGGGGCCCAAGAGACCCAGTACTTC.